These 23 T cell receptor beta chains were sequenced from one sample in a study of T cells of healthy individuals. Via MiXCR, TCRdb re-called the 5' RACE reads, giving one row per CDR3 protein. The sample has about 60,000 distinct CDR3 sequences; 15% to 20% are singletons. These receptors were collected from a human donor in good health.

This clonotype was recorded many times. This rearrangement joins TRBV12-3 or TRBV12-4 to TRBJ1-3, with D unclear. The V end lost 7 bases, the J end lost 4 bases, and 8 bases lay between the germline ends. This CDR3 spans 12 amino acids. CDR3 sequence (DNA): TGTGCCAGCACGGGGAACGGAAACACCATATATTTT. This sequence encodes CASTGNGNTIYF.

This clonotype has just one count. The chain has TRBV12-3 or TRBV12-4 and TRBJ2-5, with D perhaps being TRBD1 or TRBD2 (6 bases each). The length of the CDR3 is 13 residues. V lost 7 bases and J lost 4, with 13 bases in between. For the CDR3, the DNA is TGTGCCAGCACCCGGACGGGGGCAGAGACCCAGTACTTC. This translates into CASTRTGAETQYF.

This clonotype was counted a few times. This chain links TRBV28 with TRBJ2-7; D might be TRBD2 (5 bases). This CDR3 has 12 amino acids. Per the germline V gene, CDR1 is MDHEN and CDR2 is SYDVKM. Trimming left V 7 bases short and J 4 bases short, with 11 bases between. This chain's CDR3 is CASTDYRYEQYF. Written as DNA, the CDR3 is TGTGCCAGCACCGACTATAGATACGAGCAGTACTTC.

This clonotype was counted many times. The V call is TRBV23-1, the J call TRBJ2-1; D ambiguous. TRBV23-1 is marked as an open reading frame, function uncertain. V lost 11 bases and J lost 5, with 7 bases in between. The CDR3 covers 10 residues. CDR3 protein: CAPPHNEQFF. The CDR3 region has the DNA TGCGCCCCTCCGCACAATGAGCAGTTCTTC.

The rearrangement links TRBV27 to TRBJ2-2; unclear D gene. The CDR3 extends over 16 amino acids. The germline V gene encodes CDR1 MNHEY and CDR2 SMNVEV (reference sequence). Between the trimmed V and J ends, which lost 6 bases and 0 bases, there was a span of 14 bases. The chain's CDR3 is CASRVRPDANTGELFF. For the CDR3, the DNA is TGTGCCAGCAGAGTGCGACCCGACGCGAACACCGGGGAGCTGTTTTTT.

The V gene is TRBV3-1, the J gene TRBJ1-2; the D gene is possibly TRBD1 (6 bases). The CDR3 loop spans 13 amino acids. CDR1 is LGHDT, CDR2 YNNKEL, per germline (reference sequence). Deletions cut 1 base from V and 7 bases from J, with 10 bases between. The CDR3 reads CASSQGSGVGYTF. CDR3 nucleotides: TGTGCCAGCAGCCAAGGATCAGGGGTTGGCTACACCTTC.

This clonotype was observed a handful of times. CDR3 in DNA: TGTGCCAGCAGCCAAGTGGATGGCGCAGATACGCAGTATTTT. Translation gives CASSQVDGADTQYF. The V gene is TRBV14, the J gene TRBJ2-3; D is ambiguous. The V gene lost 1 base and the J gene lost 4 bases, with 9 bases spanning the gap. Germline V gene sequence: CDR1 SGHDN, CDR2 FVKESK. CDR3 length: 14 residues. Using reference TRBV14 and TRBJ2-3 for the parts outside the CDR3, the full variable domain is EAGVTQFPSHSVIEKGQTVTLRCDPISGHDNLYWYRRVMGKEIKFLLHFVKESKQDESGMPNNRFLAERTGGTYSTLKVQPAELEDSGVYFCASSQVDGADTQYFGPGTRLTVL.

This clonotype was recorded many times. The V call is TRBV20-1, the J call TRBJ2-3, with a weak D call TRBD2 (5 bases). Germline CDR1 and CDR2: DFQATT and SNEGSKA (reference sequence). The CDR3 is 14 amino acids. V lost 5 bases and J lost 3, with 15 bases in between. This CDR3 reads CSARRTQGTDTQYF. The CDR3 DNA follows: TGCAGTGCTCGAAGGACTCAAGGGACAGATACGCAGTATTTT.

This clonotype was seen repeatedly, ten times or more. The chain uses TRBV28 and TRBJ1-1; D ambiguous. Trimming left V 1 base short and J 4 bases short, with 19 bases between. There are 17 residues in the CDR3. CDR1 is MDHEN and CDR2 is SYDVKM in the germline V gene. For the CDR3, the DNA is TGTGCCAGCAGTTTATACCCAATACCCTCAGGCTCCACTGAAGCTTTCTTT. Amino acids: CASSLYPIPSGSTEAFF.

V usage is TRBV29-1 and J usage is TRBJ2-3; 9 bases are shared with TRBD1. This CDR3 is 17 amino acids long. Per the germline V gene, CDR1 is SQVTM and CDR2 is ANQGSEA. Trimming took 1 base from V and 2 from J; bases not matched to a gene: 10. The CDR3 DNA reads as TGCAGCGTTGAAGGTAGAAGGACAGGGGCTTCCACAGATACGCAGTATTTT. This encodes CSVEGRRTGASTDTQYF.

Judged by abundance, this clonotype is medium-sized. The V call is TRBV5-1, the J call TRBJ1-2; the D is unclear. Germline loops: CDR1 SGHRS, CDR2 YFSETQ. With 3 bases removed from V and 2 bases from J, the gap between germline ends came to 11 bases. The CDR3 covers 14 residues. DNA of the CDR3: TGCGCCAGCAGCTCGGGGATGGGGAACTATGGCTACACCTTC. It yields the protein CASSSGMGNYGYTF.

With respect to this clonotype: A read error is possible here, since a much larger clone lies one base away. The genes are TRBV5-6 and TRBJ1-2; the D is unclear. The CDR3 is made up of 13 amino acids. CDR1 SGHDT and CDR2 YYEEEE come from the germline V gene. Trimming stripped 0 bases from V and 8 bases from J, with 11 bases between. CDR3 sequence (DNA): TGTGCCAGCAGCTTGGGCGGAGGGAAGGGCTACACCTTC. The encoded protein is CASSLGGGKGYTF. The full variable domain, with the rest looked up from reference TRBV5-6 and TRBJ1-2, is DAGVTQSPTHLIKTRGQQVTLRCSPKSGHDTVSWYQQALGQGPQFIFQYYEEEERQRGNFPDRFSGHQFPNYSSELNVNALLLGDSALYLCASSLGGGKGYTFGSGTRLTVV.

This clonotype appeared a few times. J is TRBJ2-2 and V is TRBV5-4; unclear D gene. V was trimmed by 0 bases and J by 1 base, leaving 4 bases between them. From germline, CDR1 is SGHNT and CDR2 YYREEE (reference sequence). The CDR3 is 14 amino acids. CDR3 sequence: CASSLVENTGELFF. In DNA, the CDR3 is TGTGCCAGCAGCTTGGTGGAGAACACCGGGGAGCTGTTTTTT.

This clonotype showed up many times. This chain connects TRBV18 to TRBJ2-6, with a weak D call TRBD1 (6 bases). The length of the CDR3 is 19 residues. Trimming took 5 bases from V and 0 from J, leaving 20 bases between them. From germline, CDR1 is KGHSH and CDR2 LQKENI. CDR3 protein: CASSRSRGQGNSGANVLTF. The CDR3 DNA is TGTGCCAGCTCAAGGTCCCGGGGCCAGGGGAACTCTGGGGCCAACGTCCTGACTTTC. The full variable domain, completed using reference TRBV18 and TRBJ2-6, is NAGVMQNPRHLVRRRGQEARLRCSPMKGHSHVYWYRQLPEEGLKFMVYLQKENIIDESGMPKERFSAEFPKEGPSILRIQQVVRGDSAAYFCASSRSRGQGNSGANVLTFGAGSRLTVL.

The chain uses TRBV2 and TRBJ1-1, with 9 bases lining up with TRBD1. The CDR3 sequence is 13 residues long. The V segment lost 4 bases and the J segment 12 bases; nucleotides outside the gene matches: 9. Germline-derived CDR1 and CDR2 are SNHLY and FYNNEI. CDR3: CASSADRGIMTFF. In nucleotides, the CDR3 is TGTGCCAGCAGTGCCGACAGGGGGATTATGACTTTCTTT.

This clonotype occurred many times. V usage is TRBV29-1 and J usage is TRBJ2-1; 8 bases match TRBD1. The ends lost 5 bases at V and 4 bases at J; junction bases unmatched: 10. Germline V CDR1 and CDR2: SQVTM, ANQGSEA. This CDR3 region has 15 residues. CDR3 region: CSVPFDRGIYNEQFF. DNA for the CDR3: TGCAGCGTTCCTTTCGACAGGGGAATATACAATGAGCAGTTCTTC.

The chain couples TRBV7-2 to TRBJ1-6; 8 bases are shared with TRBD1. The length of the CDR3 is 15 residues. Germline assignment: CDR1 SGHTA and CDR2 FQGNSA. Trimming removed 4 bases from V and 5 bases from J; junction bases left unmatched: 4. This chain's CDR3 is CASSSQGGNNSPLHF. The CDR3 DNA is TGTGCCAGCAGCTCACAGGGGGGGAATAATTCACCCCTCCACTTT.

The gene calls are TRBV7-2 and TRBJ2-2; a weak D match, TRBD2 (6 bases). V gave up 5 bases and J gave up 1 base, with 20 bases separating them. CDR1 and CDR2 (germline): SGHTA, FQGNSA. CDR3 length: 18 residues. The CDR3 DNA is TGTGCCAGCAGCCTACGTGGGGAGACTAGGGGGAACACCGGGGAGCTGTTTTTT. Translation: CASSLRGETRGNTGELFF.

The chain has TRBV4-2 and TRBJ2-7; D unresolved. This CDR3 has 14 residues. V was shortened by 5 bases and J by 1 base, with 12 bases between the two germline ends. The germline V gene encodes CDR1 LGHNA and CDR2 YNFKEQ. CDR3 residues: CASSSTTFSYEQYF. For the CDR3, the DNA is TGTGCCAGCAGCTCCACGACATTTTCCTACGAGCAGTACTTC.

In nucleotides, the CDR3 is TGCGCCAGCAGCTCTGGACTGCTCTATGGCTACACCTTC. As protein: CASSSGLLYGYTF. The V gene is TRBV5-1, the J gene TRBJ1-2; D is uncertain. CDR3 length: 13 amino acids. Trimming removed 3 bases from V and 4 bases from J, with 10 bases in between. Per germline, CDR1 SGHRS and CDR2 YFSETQ.

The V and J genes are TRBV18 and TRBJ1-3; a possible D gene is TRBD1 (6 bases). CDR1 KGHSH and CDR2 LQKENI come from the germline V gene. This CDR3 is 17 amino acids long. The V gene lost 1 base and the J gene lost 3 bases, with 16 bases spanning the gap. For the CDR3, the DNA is TGTGCCAGCTCACCACAGGAAGGGGGTGCCTATGGAAACACCATATATTTT. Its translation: CASSPQEGGAYGNTIYF.

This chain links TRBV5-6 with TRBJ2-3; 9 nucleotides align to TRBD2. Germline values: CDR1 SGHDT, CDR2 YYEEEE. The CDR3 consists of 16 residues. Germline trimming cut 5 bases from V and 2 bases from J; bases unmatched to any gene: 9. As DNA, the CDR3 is TGTGCCAGCAGACAGACGACTAGCGGAGTCACAGATACGCAGTATTTT. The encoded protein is CASRQTTSGVTDTQYF.

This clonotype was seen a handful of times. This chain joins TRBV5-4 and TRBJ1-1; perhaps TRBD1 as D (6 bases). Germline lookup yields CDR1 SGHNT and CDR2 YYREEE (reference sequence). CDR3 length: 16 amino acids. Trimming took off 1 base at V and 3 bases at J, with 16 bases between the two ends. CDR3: CASSLPGAKGDTEAFF. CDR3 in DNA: TGTGCCAGCAGCTTGCCGGGGGCGAAGGGGGACACTGAAGCTTTCTTT.